A selection of T cell receptor beta chains follows, all from one sample in a study of blood T cell repertoires in COVID-19. The repertoire was sequenced with immunoSEQ multiplex PCR; TCRdb's copy has only in-frame clones and lacks some. The sample carries approximately 300,000 clones, roughly 90% recorded once. Material: PBMCs or T cells enriched from blood (not recorded which). The receptor source for this set is a woman in her thirties who had recovered from COVID-19. The CDR3 runs from the conserved cysteine through the conserved F or W. Not all rows give a size; the values are once, few, many and, for expanded clones, a class.

clone_size v_call cdr3_aa
- TRBV5-1 CASSLAGTNSYEQYF
- TRBV7-6 CASSFAGLETQYF
- TRBV19 CATKPGQLSSSGANVLTF
- TRBV11-2 CASSSGLMNTEAFF
- TRBV5-6 CASSEWGVLGNQPQHF
- TRBV7-9 CASSSKRDSVGGTEAFF
- TRBV6-5 CASTDGGMNYGYTF
- TRBV2 CARKRGSSGYTF
once TRBV4-3 CASSQTAGGRADNEQFF
- TRBV11-2 CASSSIRRHRSANTGELFF
- TRBV3-1/TRBV3-2 CASSLGQGISNEQFF
- TRBV6-5 CASSYSGLNYGYTF
- TRBV6-2/TRBV6-3 CASSTGWSPLHF
- TRBV30 CAWNSAGGNQPQHF
- TRBV6-5 CASSYPIQGSQPQHF
once TRBV5-1 CASSGGQAGAVIDEQFF
- TRBV2 CASSEKRQRNTEAFF
- TRBV6-5 CAIRGGHDEQYF
- TRBV7-3 CASSSHGTRETGELFF
- TRBV7-9 CASSPGLAGENEQFF
- TRBV30 CAWVNRGQLSSPLHF
- TRBV2 CASIWQSSNYGYTF
- TRBV25-1 CASSKGQVSFYGYTF
- TRBV19 CASSTRGLDSANTGELFF
- TRBV7-6 CASSLGQETQYF
- TRBV29-1 CSVIRAGDGYTF
- TRBV30 CAWSPGNYGYTF
- TRBV6-5 CASSYSPGETQYF
- TRBV28 CASSHNGHPRETQYF
once TRBV6-1 CASSEQGEDGYTF
- TRBV10-1 CASSDRGSYGYTF
- TRBV19 CASNKDRDEYTF
- TRBV2 CASSVGANQPQHF
- TRBV2 CASKEDSGNTIYF
- TRBV28 CASLREGTEQYF
- TRBV7-2 CASSPRPTGWRGYTF
- TRBV6-5 CASKVSALNTGELFF
- TRBV5-4 CASSRGHQETQYF
- TRBV19 CASSIWDSYTEAFF
- TRBV28 CASSLLGTYYGYTF
- TRBV12-3/TRBV12-4 CASSLNSQGEAFF
few TRBV5-6 CASSLRSGGGDTQYF